This entry lists 11 T cell receptor beta chains sequenced from one sample in a study of blood T cell repertoires in COVID-19. This table comes from immunoSEQ multiplex PCR, and its TCRdb copy is limited to in-frame clones, with some not included. The sample holds 120,000 to 150,000 clones, 80% seen once. The specimen was peripheral blood. The receptors were gathered from a woman aged 50 to 65 with acute or convalescent COVID-19.

The genes are TRBV7-9 and TRBJ1-5; D remains ambiguous. Trimming left V 3 bases short and J 0 bases short, with 6 bases between. Germline V gene sequence: CDR1 SEHNR, CDR2 FQNEAQ (reference sequence). The CDR3 length is 14 residues. CDR3 sequence reads: CASSFGYSNQPQHF. The CDR3 nucleotides read TGTGCCAGCAGCTTCGGGTATAGCAATCAGCCCCAGCATTTT.

The chain employs TRBV12-3 or TRBV12-4 and TRBJ1-1, with no clear D. V lost 5 bases to trimming and J lost 7 bases, with 11 bases between them. CDR3 size: 12 residues. The CDR3, as DNA: TGTGCCAGCAGTCGCCTTACAGTTGAAGCTTTCTTT. It yields the protein CASSRLTVEAFF.

The V gene is TRBV7-2, the J gene TRBJ2-3; 9 bases map to TRBD2. The CDR3 is made up of 16 amino acids. The V gene end was trimmed by 1 base and the J gene end by 3 bases; junction bases not matched to a gene: 5. Germline V gene lookup returns CDR1 SGHTA and CDR2 FQGNSA. The CDR3 is CASSLGVLAGTDTQYF. DNA for the CDR3: TGTGCCAGCAGCTTAGGTGTCCTAGCGGGGACAGATACGCAGTATTTT.

The gene calls are TRBV7-2 and TRBJ2-6; no clear D. Looked up from germline, CDR1 is SGHTA and CDR2 is FQGNSA. CDR3 length equals 15 residues. With 3 bases removed from V and 1 base from J, the gap between germline ends came to 7 bases. The CDR3 protein is CASSFPVSGANVLTF. In nucleotides, the CDR3 is TGTGCCAGCAGCTTTCCTGTGTCTGGGGCCAACGTCCTGACTTTC.

Regarding this clone: Given a much more abundant clone one base away, this may be a read error. The same CDR3 arises from other DNA sequences in this sample as well. Here the CDR3 DNA reads TGTGCCAGCAGCCAAGGGACAGGGGATTCACCCCTCCACTTT. Residues: CASSQGTGDSPLHF. This chain links TRBV3-1 (or the pseudogene TRBV3-2) with TRBJ1-6, with 9 nucleotides matching TRBD1. Germline loops: CDR1 LGHDT, CDR2 YNNKEL (reference sequence). The CDR3 length is 14 residues. V dropped 1 base and J dropped 8; count of bases not matched to a gene: 0.

This clone was seen once. The V and J genes are TRBV19 and TRBJ1-5, with 7 bases fitting TRBD1. J gave up 3 bases and V 4 bases, and 12 bases lay outside the gene matches. CDR1 is LNHDA, CDR2 SQIVND, per germline (reference sequence). The CDR3 runs to 17 residues. This CDR3 reads CASSRLNRGEDNQPQHF. DNA for the CDR3: TGTGCCAGTAGTAGACTAAACAGGGGCGAGGACAATCAGCCCCAGCATTTT.

The rearrangement links TRBV4-3 to TRBJ2-7; weak D call: TRBD2 (6 bases). CDR1 and CDR2 from the germline V gene are LGHNA and YSLEER. CDR3 size: 15 residues. V was pared by 4 bases and J by 1 base, with 14 bases between. The CDR3 nucleotides are TGCGCCAGCAGCCCCGGGACTGGGATTTCCTACGAGCAGTACTTC. Its protein is CASSPGTGISYEQYF.

The chain joins TRBV9 to TRBJ1-6; TRBD1 matches at 9 bases. The CDR3 runs to 16 residues. The V segment lost 4 bases and the J segment 2 bases; nucleotides outside the gene matches: 4. Germline V gene data show CDR1 as SGDLS and CDR2 as YYNGEE. The CDR3 region is CASSTDRGAYNSPLHF. For the CDR3, the DNA is TGTGCCAGCAGCACCGACAGGGGGGCCTATAATTCACCCCTCCACTTT.

This clone was counted a few times. V usage is TRBV18 and J usage is TRBJ1-3; 8 bases fit TRBD1. V was pared by 3 bases and J by 2 bases, with 9 bases of the junction left unmatched. This CDR3 is 17 amino acids long. Germline values: CDR1 KGHSH, CDR2 LQKENI. CDR3 DNA sequence: TGTGCCAGCTCACCCGGGACAGGTGCTGAAACTGGAAACACCATATATTTT. This translates into CASSPGTGAETGNTIYF.

This rearrangement joins TRBV14 to TRBJ1-2, with D tentatively TRBD1 (6 bases). CDR1 is SGHDN and CDR2 is FVKESK in the germline V gene. The CDR3 loop spans 15 amino acids. With 3 bases removed from V and 7 bases from J, the gap between germline ends came to 18 bases. The CDR3 DNA reads TGTGCCAGCAGCCAGTCAGTCTGGGGGCGATTTGGCTACACCTTC. Its translation is CASSQSVWGRFGYTF.

This chain connects TRBV9 to TRBJ1-1; D is uncertain. CDR1 is SGDLS and CDR2 is YYNGEE in the germline V gene. The CDR3 is 15 amino acids. V gave up 3 bases and J gave up 0 bases, with 12 bases separating them. This CDR3 is CASSGGPWMNTEAFF. CDR3 nucleotides: TGTGCCAGCAGCGGCGGTCCGTGGATGAACACTGAAGCTTTCTTT.